This T cell receptor beta chain was identified in a study of cytomegalovirus exposure and HLA in healthy donors. PCR amplification relied on 60 Vbeta primers (plus 13 Jbeta primers). The repertoire was sequenced with immunoSEQ multiplex PCR; TCRdb's copy has only in-frame clones and lacks some. The profile shows around 170,000 clones, around 80% of them singletons. Findings of the study overall: Associated with HLA alleles at 0.05 false discovery rate in a later analysis were 16,951 TCR beta sequences.

Among the donors, all were healthy bone marrow donors. Concerning this clone itself: The target antigen is unknown.

The source is a man aged 35 to 55 in good health and CMV-seronegative. What was sequenced was PBMCs.

The CDR3 protein is CASSLARTSASYEQYF. The DNA for the CDR3 is TGTGCCAGCAGCTTAGCGAGGACTAGCGCCTCCTACGAGCAGTACTTC. The chain links TRBV7-2 to TRBJ2-7; TRBD2 matches 9 bases. J was trimmed by 0 bases and V by 0 bases; bases with no gene match: 3. CDR1 is SGHTA and CDR2 is FQGNSA in the germline V gene. This CDR3 contains 16 residues.